This T cell receptor beta chain was identified in a study of cytomegalovirus exposure and HLA in healthy donors. As for the study in general: Most donors, 80% to 90% of 350 to 450 genotyped, fell in the Caucasian-associated ancestry cluster. Study-level findings and limits: Follow-up analysis later connected one missense variant in DCLRE1C with trimming of TCR beta V- and J-genes.

Concerning this clone itself: Its antigen is not identified.

Germline CDR1 and CDR2: SGHRS and YFSETQ. CDR3 size: 15 residues. Trimming cost V 4 bases and J 2 bases; bases outside gene matches: 6. In the PCR, 60 Vbeta and 13 Jbeta primers were used. Only in-frame clones appear in the TCRdb table, and some are missing; sequencing was by immunoSEQ multiplex PCR. The repertoire consists of about 130,000 clones, with just under 75% occurring once and the leading ten covering around 6.6%. The chain combines TRBV5-1 with TRBJ1-1; 9 nucleotides align to TRBD1. This receptor was taken from a man in his forties in good health and CMV-seropositive. Sequencing was done on a sample of PBMCs. This CDR3 is CASSLPGQGNTEAFF. Here the CDR3 DNA reads TGCGCCAGCAGCCTACCGGGACAGGGAAACACTGAAGCTTTCTTT.